This T cell receptor (beta chain) was profiled in a study of cytomegalovirus exposure and HLA in healthy donors. Study results and limitations: The number of N-insertions in an Asian-associated ancestry cluster was reportedly below the 666-donor mean in a later analysis.

In the PCR, 60 Vbeta and 13 Jbeta primers were used. As originally analysed: Later reanalysis found approximately 80 million unique TCR beta chains, 9 million to 12 million of them shared. The protocol was immunoSEQ multiplex PCR, while the TCRdb copy is restricted to in-frame clones and leaves out a portion. V, J and clone size derive from that table, while D and trimming were established from the DNA sequence. The sample lists under 200,000 clones, 84% occurring once. About this clone: The antigen remains unidentified.

Germline V gene sequence: CDR1 SGHVS, CDR2 FNYEAQ. V lost 0 bases and J 4 bases, leaving 10 bases between the germline ends. The CDR3 has 15 amino acids. The TCR originated in a man aged 50 to 59 in good health and CMV-seropositive. The V and J genes are TRBV7-6 and TRBJ1-3, with unresolved D. The specimen sequenced was PBMCs. CDR3 amino acids: CASSLAAAGGNTIYF. The DNA for the CDR3 is TGTGCCAGCAGCTTAGCGGCCGCAGGAGGAAACACCATATATTTT.